The T cell receptor beta chain under discussion was sequenced for a study of cytomegalovirus exposure and HLA in healthy donors. The germline V and J ends were trimmed by 2 bases and 7 bases, with 16 bases remaining between them. Germline lookup yields CDR1 MNHEY and CDR2 SMNVEV (reference sequence). The CDR3 sequence is 15 residues long. TCRdb's copy holds only in-frame clones and misses some; the assay was immunoSEQ multiplex PCR. The sample holds roughly 150,000 clones, approximately 86% seen once. Material for sequencing was PBMCs. This TCR came from a man aged 30 to 39 in good health and CMV-seropositive. J is TRBJ2-3 and V is TRBV27; D is perhaps TRBD2 (6 bases). The CDR3 spells CASSLRRGGVNTQYF. The CDR3 DNA reads TGTGCCAGCAGTTTAAGGAGGGGAGGCGTTAATACGCAGTATTTT.